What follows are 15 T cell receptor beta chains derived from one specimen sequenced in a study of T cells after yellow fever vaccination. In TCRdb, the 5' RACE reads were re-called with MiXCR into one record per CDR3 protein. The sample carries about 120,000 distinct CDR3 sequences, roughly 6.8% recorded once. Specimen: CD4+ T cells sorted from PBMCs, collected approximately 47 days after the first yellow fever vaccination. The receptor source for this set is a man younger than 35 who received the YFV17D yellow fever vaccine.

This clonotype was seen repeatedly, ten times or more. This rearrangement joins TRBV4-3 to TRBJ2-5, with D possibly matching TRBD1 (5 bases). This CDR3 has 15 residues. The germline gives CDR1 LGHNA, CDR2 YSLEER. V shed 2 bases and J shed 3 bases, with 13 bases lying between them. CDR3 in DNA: TGCGCCAGCAGCCAATCTCCCAGGGTGAAAGAGACCCAGTACTTC. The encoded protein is CASSQSPRVKETQYF.

The CDR3 sequence is CASSVRAGDEKLFF. The CDR3 DNA reads as TGTGCCAGCAGCGTAAGGGCAGGGGATGAAAAACTGTTTTTT. This rearrangement joins TRBV9 to TRBJ1-4, with D possibly TRBD1 on 6 matching bases. CDR1 and CDR2 (germline): SGDLS, YYNGEE. Trimming cost V 1 base and J 6 bases, with 10 bases left between them. The CDR3 is made up of 14 amino acids.

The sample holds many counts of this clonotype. DNA of the CDR3: TGTGCCAGCAGGCTAAGTGTCTTCGAGTCCTACGAGCAGTACGTC. Translated, it gives CASRLSVFESYEQYV. The chain employs TRBV6-1 and TRBJ2-7; D is unclear. Germline V lookup: CDR1 MNHNS, CDR2 SASEGT. CDR3 length: 15 amino acids. V was trimmed by 6 bases and J by 1 base, leaving 16 bases between them.

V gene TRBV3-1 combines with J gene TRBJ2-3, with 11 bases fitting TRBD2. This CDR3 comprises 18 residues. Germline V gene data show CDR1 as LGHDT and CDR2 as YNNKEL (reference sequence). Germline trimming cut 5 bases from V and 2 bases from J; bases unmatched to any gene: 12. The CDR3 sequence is CASSSLPSSGGITDTQYF. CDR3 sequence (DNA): TGTGCCAGCAGCTCCCTACCCTCTAGCGGGGGGATCACAGATACGCAGTATTTT.

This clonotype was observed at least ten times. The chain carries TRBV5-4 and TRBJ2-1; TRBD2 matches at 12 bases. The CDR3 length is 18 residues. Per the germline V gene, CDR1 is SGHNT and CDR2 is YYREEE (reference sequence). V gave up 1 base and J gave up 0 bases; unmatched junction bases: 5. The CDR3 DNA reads TGTGCCAGCAGCTTGAGGCTAGCGGGGGGGAGCTCCTACAATGAGCAGTTCTTC. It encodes CASSLRLAGGSSYNEQFF. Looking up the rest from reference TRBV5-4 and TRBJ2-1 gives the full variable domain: ETGVTQSPTHLIKTRGQQVTLRCSSQSGHNTVSWYQQALGQGPQFIFQYYREEENGRGNFPPRFSGLQFPNYSSELNVNALELDDSALYLCASSLRLAGGSSYNEQFFGPGTRLTVL.

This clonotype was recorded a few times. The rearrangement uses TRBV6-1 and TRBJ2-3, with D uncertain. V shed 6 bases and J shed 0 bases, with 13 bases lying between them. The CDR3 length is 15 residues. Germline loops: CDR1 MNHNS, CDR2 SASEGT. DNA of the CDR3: TGTGCCAGCAGAGCCTCGGACGGGAGCACAGATACGCAGTATTTT. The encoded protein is CASRASDGSTDTQYF.

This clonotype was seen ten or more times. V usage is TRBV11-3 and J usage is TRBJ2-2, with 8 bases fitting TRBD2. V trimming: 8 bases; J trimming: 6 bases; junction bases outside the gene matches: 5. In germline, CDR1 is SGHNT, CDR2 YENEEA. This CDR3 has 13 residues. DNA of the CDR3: TGTGCCAGCTCTGGACTAGCCGCCGGGGAGCTGTTTTTT. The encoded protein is CASSGLAAGELFF.

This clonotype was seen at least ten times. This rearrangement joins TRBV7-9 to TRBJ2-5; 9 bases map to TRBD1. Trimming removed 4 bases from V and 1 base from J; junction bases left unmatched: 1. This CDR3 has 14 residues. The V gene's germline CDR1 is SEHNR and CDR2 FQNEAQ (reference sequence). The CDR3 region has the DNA TGTGCCAGCAGCTGGGGACAGGGCCAAGAGACCCAGTACTTC. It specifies CASSWGQGQETQYF.

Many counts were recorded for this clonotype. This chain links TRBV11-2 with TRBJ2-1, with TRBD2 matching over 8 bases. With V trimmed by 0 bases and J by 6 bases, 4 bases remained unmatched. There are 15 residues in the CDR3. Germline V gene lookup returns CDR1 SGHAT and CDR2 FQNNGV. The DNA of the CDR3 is TGTGCCAGCAGCTTAGAATCGGGGGGGGGCAATGAGCAGTTCTTC. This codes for CASSLESGGGNEQFF.

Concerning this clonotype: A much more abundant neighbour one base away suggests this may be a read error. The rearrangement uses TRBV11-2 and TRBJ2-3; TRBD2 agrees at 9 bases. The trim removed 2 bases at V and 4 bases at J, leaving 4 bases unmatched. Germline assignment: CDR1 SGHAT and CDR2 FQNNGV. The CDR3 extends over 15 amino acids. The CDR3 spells CASSLSAGGSDTQYF. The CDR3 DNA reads TGTGCCAGCAGCTTATCAGCGGGGGGTTCAGATACGCAGTATTTT.

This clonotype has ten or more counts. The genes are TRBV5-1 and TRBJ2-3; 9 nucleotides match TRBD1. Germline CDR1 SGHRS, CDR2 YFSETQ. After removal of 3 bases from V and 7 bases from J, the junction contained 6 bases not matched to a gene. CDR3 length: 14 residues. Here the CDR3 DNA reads TGCGCCAGCAGCTGGGACAGGGAGGGGAATACGCAGTATTTT. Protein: CASSWDREGNTQYF.

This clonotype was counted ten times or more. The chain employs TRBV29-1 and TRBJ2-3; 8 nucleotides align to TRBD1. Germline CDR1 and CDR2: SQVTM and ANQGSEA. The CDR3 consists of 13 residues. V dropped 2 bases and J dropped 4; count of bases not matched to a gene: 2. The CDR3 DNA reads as TGCAGCGTTGAACAGGGGGCTTCAGATACGCAGTATTTT. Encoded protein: CSVEQGASDTQYF.

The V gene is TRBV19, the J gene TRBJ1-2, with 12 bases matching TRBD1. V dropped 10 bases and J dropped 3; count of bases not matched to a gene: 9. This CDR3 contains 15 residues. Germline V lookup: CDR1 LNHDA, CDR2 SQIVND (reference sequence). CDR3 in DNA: TGTGCCACCACCTTCGGGACAGGGGGCGACTATGGCTACACCTTC. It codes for CATTFGTGGDYGYTF. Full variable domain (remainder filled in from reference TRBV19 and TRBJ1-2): DGGITQSPKYLFRKEGQNVTLSCEQNLNHDAMYWYRQDPGQGLRLIYYSQIVNDFQKGDIAEGYSVSREKKESFPLTVTSAQKNPTAFYLCATTFGTGGDYGYTFGSGTRLTVV.

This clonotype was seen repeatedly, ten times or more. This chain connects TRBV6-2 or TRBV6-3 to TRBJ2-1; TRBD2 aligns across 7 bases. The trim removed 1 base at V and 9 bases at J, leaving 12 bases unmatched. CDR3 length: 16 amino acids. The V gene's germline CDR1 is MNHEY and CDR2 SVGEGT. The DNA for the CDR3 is TGTGCCAGCAGTTACTACACGGGAGGAAGGGTTAGTGAGCAGTTCTTC. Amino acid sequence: CASSYYTGGRVSEQFF.

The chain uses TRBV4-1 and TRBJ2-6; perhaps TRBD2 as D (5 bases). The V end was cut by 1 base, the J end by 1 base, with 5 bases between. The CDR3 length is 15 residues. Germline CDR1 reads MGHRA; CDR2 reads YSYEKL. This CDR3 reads CASSQAGSGANVLTF. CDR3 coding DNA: TGCGCCAGCAGCCAAGCGGGGTCTGGGGCCAACGTCCTGACTTTC.